Listed below are T cell receptor beta chains from one sample, sequenced in a study of cytomegalovirus exposure and HLA in healthy donors. Sequencing used immunoSEQ multiplex PCR; TCRdb keeps in-frame clones, though not all of them. The sample shows about 190,000 clones, roughly four fifths of them seen only once. The sample consisted of PBMCs. The source is a woman aged 25 to 39 in good health and CMV-seropositive. Both conserved end residues are part of each CDR3. The D gene is left open where the match is weak. Clone sizes are given selectively: once, few, many, or a class where the clone is expanded.

j_call d_call clone_size v_call cdr3_aa cdr3_nt
TRBJ1-2 - - TRBV27 CASSFRRTYYGYTF TGTGCCAGCAGTTTCCGCAGGACTTACTATGGCTACACCTTC
TRBJ2-5 TRBD2 - TRBV7-9 CASSPNGGRIEETQYF TGTGCCAGCAGCCCTAATGGCGGGAGGATAGAAGAGACCCAGTACTTC
TRBJ2-5 TRBD2 few TRBV6-5 CASTPWGLKQETQYF TGTGCCAGCACCCCGTGGGGACTAAAACAAGAGACCCAGTACTTC
TRBJ2-7 TRBD2 - TRBV11-1 CASSVGLAGTYEQYF TGTGCCAGCAGCGTGGGACTAGCGGGAACCTACGAGCAGTACTTC
TRBJ2-1 TRBD2 - TRBV25-1 CASSDSGTSGSNEQFF TGTGCCAGCAGTGACTCGGGGACTAGCGGGAGCAATGAGCAGTTCTTC
TRBJ2-7 TRBD2 - TRBV27 CASSPQAGGSYEQYF TGTGCCAGCAGCCCCCAAGCGGGAGGCTCCTACGAGCAGTACTTC
TRBJ2-2 TRBD2 - TRBV7-9 CASSDKTSVAGELFF TGTGCCAGCAGCGATAAAACTAGCGTGGCCGGGGAGCTGTTTTTT
TRBJ2-1 TRBD1 - TRBV27 CASRRMDRGRYNEQFF TGTGCCAGCAGGCGCATGGACAGGGGACGATACAATGAGCAGTTCTTC
TRBJ2-1 TRBD2 - TRBV5-4 CASSWGGLFGEQFF TGTGCCAGCAGTTGGGGGGGACTTTTCGGTGAGCAGTTCTTC
TRBJ2-1 - - TRBV10-3 CAINWRDDNEQFF TGTGCCATCAATTGGCGGGACGACAATGAGCAGTTCTTC
TRBJ1-1 - - TRBV6-5 CASIRGWGTEAFF TGTGCCAGCATCAGGGGTTGGGGGACTGAAGCTTTCTTT
TRBJ2-7 TRBD2 - TRBV27 CASSLFRGRPYEQYF TGTGCCAGCAGTTTATTCCGCGGGAGACCCTACGAGCAGTACTTC
TRBJ2-5 - - TRBV13 CASSYGGQETQYF TGTGCCAGCAGCTACGGGGGTCAAGAGACCCAGTACTTC
TRBJ1-2 - - TRBV16 CASSRRGSVGYTF TGTGCCAGCAGCCGGCGCGGCTCAGTGGGCTACACCTTC
TRBJ2-7 - - TRBV28 CASGLLTYEQYF TGTGCCAGCGGACTGTTGACCTACGAGCAGTACTTC
TRBJ1-1 - few TRBV6-1 CASPPGGRNTEAFF TGTGCCAGCCCGCCGGGGGGAAGGAACACTGAAGCTTTCTTT
TRBJ2-1 TRBD2 - TRBV5-6 CASRWGLAGYNEQFF TGTGCCAGCAGGTGGGGACTAGCGGGTTACAATGAGCAGTTCTTC
TRBJ2-4 TRBD2 - TRBV27 CASSIRREGRSIQYF TGTGCCAGCAGTATAAGGAGGGAGGGGAGGTCCATTCAGTACTTC
TRBJ1-2 TRBD1 - TRBV5-1 CASSLGQGGDGYTF TGCGCCAGCAGCTTAGGACAGGGAGGAGATGGCTACACCTTC
TRBJ2-2 - once TRBV2 CASTRTGELFF TGTGCCAGCACGAGGACCGGGGAGCTGTTTTTT
TRBJ2-7 TRBD2 - TRBV6-1 CASRIAGAYEQYF TGTGCCAGCAGAATAGCGGGAGCCTACGAGCAGTACTTC
TRBJ2-2 - - TRBV2 CASSDVFGVTTNTGELFF TGTGCCAGCAGTGACGTTTTTGGAGTGACCACGAACACCGGGGAGCTGTTTTTT
TRBJ2-5 - - TRBV5-1 CASSLGGVQETQYF TGCGCCAGCAGCTTGGGCGGTGTTCAAGAGACCCAGTACTTC
TRBJ2-1 TRBD2 - TRBV4-2 CASSQDGGSGVYNEQFF TGTGCCAGCAGCCAAGACGGCGGGAGCGGGGTCTACAATGAGCAGTTCTTC
TRBJ2-2 TRBD1 - TRBV5-1 CASTPTGANTGELFF TGCGCCAGCACCCCGACAGGGGCTAACACCGGGGAGCTGTTTTTT
TRBJ2-1 TRBD2 - TRBV7-6 CASSLAASGRYNEQFF TGTGCCAGCAGCTTAGCCGCTAGCGGGAGGTACAATGAGCAGTTCTTC
TRBJ2-2 TRBD2 - TRBV5-5 CASSLGLAGRTGELFF TGTGCCAGCAGCTTGGGGCTAGCGGGACGCACCGGGGAGCTGTTTTTT
TRBJ1-1 TRBD1 once TRBV5-1 CASSPRQGYLSTEAFF TGCGCCAGCAGCCCCCGACAGGGTTACCTGAGCACTGAAGCTTTCTTT
TRBJ1-1 - - TRBV19 CASSIGRHLNTEAFF TGTGCCAGTAGTATAGGGCGACACTTAAACACTGAAGCTTTCTTT
TRBJ2-3 TRBD2 - TRBV6-6 CASRDGLAGGFGTQYF TGTGCCAGCAGAGATGGACTAGCGGGGGGGTTTGGTACGCAGTATTTT
TRBJ2-6 - - TRBV6-5 CASSLGAGANVLTF TGTGCCAGCAGTCTAGGAGCTGGGGCCAACGTCCTGACTTTC
TRBJ2-5 TRBD1 once TRBV13 CASSWIQGAEETQYF TGTGCCAGCAGCTGGATACAGGGGGCAGAAGAGACCCAGTACTTC
TRBJ1-1 - - TRBV5-1 CASSLGMGGRTEAFF TGCGCCAGCAGCTTGGGGATGGGAGGGCGCACTGAAGCTTTCTTT
TRBJ2-5 TRBD2 - TRBV2 CAGSSGSWETQYF TGTGCCGGAAGCAGCGGGAGTTGGGAGACCCAGTACTTC